This TCR beta chain comes out of a study of blood T cell repertoires in COVID-19. Across the study: T cells, B-cell-depleted T cells, or PBMCs supplied cDNA or gDNA.

V was cut by 0 bases and J by 7 bases, with 17 bases left in between. From germline, CDR1 is SGHTA and CDR2 FQGNSA. This CDR3 is 16 amino acids long. Using immunoSEQ multiplex PCR, the repertoire was profiled, and TCRdb retains in-frame clones only, with some absent. Among 150,000 or so clones listed, 82% were seen once. The chain is built from TRBV7-2 and TRBJ2-3; D is possibly TRBD2 (6 bases). The sample consisted of peripheral blood. This TCR was recovered from a woman in her 70s with acute or convalescent COVID-19. The CDR3 nucleotides read TGTGCCAGCAGCTTAGCTAGAGGGCAGGGAGGAAATACGCAGTATTTT. Translating gives CASSLARGQGGNTQYF.